This T cell receptor (beta chain) appears in the sequencing data of a study of blood T cell repertoires in COVID-19. Across the whole study: T cells, B-cell-depleted T cells, or PBMCs supplied cDNA or gDNA.

Seattle patient enrollment occurred during active infection, with longitudinal follow-up thereafter. TCRdb's table, derived via immunoSEQ multiplex PCR, lists solely in-frame clones and lacks some. The sample carries approximately 140,000 clones, roughly nine tenths recorded once. Germline CDR1 reads MNHEY; CDR2 reads SMNVEV (reference sequence). Germline trimming cut 3 bases from V and 4 bases from J; bases unmatched to any gene: 6. The CDR3 contains 15 residues. The TCR comes from a man younger than 35 with COVID-19, enrolled during active disease. The specimen sequenced was peripheral blood. The genes are TRBV27 and TRBJ2-1, with 7 bases fitting TRBD1. CDR3 sequence (DNA): TGTGCCAGCAGTTTCCCGGGACAGCCTTACAATGAGCAGTTCTTC. Its protein is CASSFPGQPYNEQFF.